The 9 T cell receptor beta chains reported below all come from one sample, sequenced in a study of blood T cell repertoires in COVID-19 (dated by TCRdb to the early 2020s). Library preparation employed the immunoSEQ multiplex PCR assay. Entries here come from immuneACCESS through TCRdb and include only in-frame sequences with V and J called. Some clones fail to appear in such tables; in the studies checked, an unresolved V gene covers under half of the shortfall, and the cause of the remainder is unknown. Across this sample there are about 220,000 clones, with roughly 88% seen only once. 3% to 4.5% of the sample rests with the top ten. The sequenced sample was PBMCs or T cells enriched from blood (not recorded which). These receptors were collected from a woman between 40 and 50 years old with acute COVID-19.

The chain uses TRBV4-2 and TRBJ1-1; D unresolved. Germline V CDR1 and CDR2: LGHNA, YNFKEQ. This CDR3 region has 15 residues. V lost 4 bases and J lost 1, with 13 bases in between. This CDR3 is CASSPSRRGNTEAFF. The CDR3 nucleotides read TGTGCCAGCAGCCCTTCTCGTCGAGGGAACACTGAAGCTTTCTTT.

This clone came up once. The chain combines TRBV5-6 with TRBJ2-7, with 7 bases aligning to TRBD1. The J segment lost 5 bases and the V segment lost 2 bases, leaving 4 bases of the junction unmatched. Per the germline V gene, CDR1 is SGHDT and CDR2 is YYEEEE. This CDR3 comprises 13 residues. The CDR3 sequence: CASSLTGAHEQYF. Written as DNA, the CDR3 is TGTGCCAGCAGCTTAACAGGGGCCCACGAGCAGTACTTC.

V usage is TRBV5-6 and J usage is TRBJ2-7; 10 bases fit TRBD1. CDR3 length: 16 residues. Germline lookup yields CDR1 SGHDT and CDR2 YYEEEE. With V trimmed by 6 bases and J by 3 bases, 12 bases remained unmatched. CDR3 loop: CASTNGAGTGVYEQYV. The CDR3, as DNA: TGTGCCAGCACCAATGGGGCCGGGACAGGGGTCTACGAGCAGTACGTC.

The chain links TRBV10-1 to TRBJ2-1; D possibly corresponds to TRBD1 (6 bases). Germline V CDR1 and CDR2: WNHNN, SYGVQD (reference sequence). This CDR3 is 12 amino acids long. V dropped 4 bases and J dropped 10 bases, with 11 bases sitting between them. CDR3 in amino acids: CASSVHTGEQFF. The DNA for the CDR3 is TGCGCCAGCAGTGTTCACACAGGGGAGCAGTTCTTC.

This clone was seen only once. As DNA, the CDR3 is TGCGCCAGCAGCCAAGATCGAACGGGGGAGGCGCGTGGCTACACCTTC. Translating it yields CASSQDRTGEARGYTF. The chain uses TRBV4-1 and TRBJ1-2, with a weak D call TRBD1 (5 bases). Trimming left V 0 bases short and J 7 bases short, with 18 bases between. CDR1 is MGHRA, CDR2 YSYEKL, per germline. The CDR3 spans 16 residues.

The chain is built from TRBV30 and TRBJ1-2, with D uncertain. The germline CDR1 and CDR2 sequences are GTSNPN and SVGIG (reference sequence). Between the trimmed V and J ends, which lost 3 bases and 4 bases, there was a span of 6 bases. The CDR3 is 11 amino acids. In DNA, the CDR3 is TGTGCCTGGAGGGCAATCTATGGCTACACCTTC. Amino acids: CAWRAIYGYTF.

A remark on this clone: The junction differs from germline at one of its ends, possibly a read error. V gene TRBV6-5 combines with J gene TRBJ1-2, with a tentative D call TRBD1 (5 bases). This CDR3 is 13 amino acids long. Germline V gene data show CDR1 as MNHEY and CDR2 as SVGAGI. CDR3 sequence (DNA): TGTGCCAGCAGTCTCAGGGAAAACTTTGGCTACACCTTC. Translated: CASSLRENFGYTF.

The rearrangement uses TRBV19 and TRBJ1-1, with D possibly being TRBD1 (5 bases). The CDR3 totals 14 residues. Deletions cut 4 bases from V and 2 bases from J, with 11 bases between. CDR1 LNHDA and CDR2 SQIVND come from the germline V gene (reference sequence). The CDR3 here is CASSTDMGNTEAFF. CDR3 in DNA: TGTGCCAGTAGTACGGACATGGGAAACACTGAAGCTTTCTTT.

The genes are TRBV5-1 and TRBJ1-1; 9 bases are a match to TRBD1. Germline assignment: CDR1 SGHRS and CDR2 YFSETQ. The V segment lost 6 bases and the J segment 5 bases; nucleotides outside the gene matches: 11. The CDR3 extends over 15 amino acids. CDR3 sequence: CASTWEGQGMTEAFF. For the CDR3, the DNA is TGCGCCAGCACCTGGGAAGGACAGGGGATGACTGAAGCTTTCTTT. The full variable domain, its missing parts supplied by reference TRBV5-1 and TRBJ1-1, is KAGVTQTPRYLIKTRGQQVTLSCSPISGHRSVSWYQQTPGQGLQFLFEYFSETQRNKGNFPGRFSGRQFSNSRSEMNVSTLELGDSALYLCASTWEGQGMTEAFFGQGTRLTVV.